This TCR beta chain was recorded in a study of a mutant IDH1 vaccine in newly diagnosed glioma. Study at large: Patients in the study were vaccinated eight times, receiving shots in weeks 1, 3, 5, 7, 11, 15, 19 and 23. Receipt of radiotherapy, temozolomide, or both preceded the study, and most received both. The study, taken as a whole, reports: Whatever changes occurred in top peripheral T cell clonotypes seemed unrelated to pseudoprogression. Overall, about 92% of patients had vaccine-induced immune responses.

Time point defined: week 11, during vaccination. The investigators gave 300 ug of mutant IDH1 20-mer peptide in each vaccine dose, together with topical imiquimod. V lost 3 bases and J lost 7; bases outside the gene matches: 8. The germline V gene encodes CDR1 LGHNA and CDR2 YNFKEQ. This CDR3 comprises 14 residues. Method: immunoSEQ multiplex PCR; TCRdb's copy keeps in-frame clones and lacks some. The sample includes some 130,000 clones, around three quarters of them seen just once. This clone occurred once. Its antigen is as yet unknown. The starting material was PBMCs, obtained from a glioma patient whose treatment included an IDH1 peptide vaccine. This clonotype originated in a man in his forties with glioma. The chain carries TRBV4-2 and TRBJ1-2; 7 bases match TRBD1. CDR3 amino acids: CASSHDRVVSGYTF. The CDR3 nucleotides read TGTGCCAGCAGCCACGACAGGGTCGTCTCTGGCTACACCTTC.